This TCR beta chain came from a study of blood T cell repertoires in COVID-19. Study at large: The United States, Italy and Spain were the sources of the acute and convalescent COVID-19 samples. The analysed material was cDNA or gDNA that came from T cells, B-cell-depleted T cells, or PBMCs.

Germline values: CDR1 SGHAT, CDR2 FQNNGV. V gave up 3 bases and J gave up 0 bases; unmatched junction bases: 7. The CDR3 extends over 16 amino acids. Authors' analysis steps: Researchers report that nucleated cell counts were estimated from reference gene primer amplification. Here immunoSEQ multiplex PCR was the method, and the copy in TCRdb shows in-frame clones only, minus some. That table furnishes V, J and clone size, whereas the DNA furnished D and trimming. The sample yields more than 85,000 clones, 90% seen once. The chain combines TRBV11-2 with TRBJ2-5, with TRBD2 identical over 7 bases. Material for sequencing was peripheral blood. The sequence was obtained from a human donor in a cohort sampled during active COVID-19. This CDR3 is CASSFWAGEYQETQYF. Written as DNA, the CDR3 is TGTGCCAGCAGCTTCTGGGCGGGGGAGTACCAAGAGACCCAGTACTTC.